This T cell receptor (beta chain) was observed in a study of T cells in Graves' hyperthyroidism and ophthalmopathy. The V and J ends lost 3 bases and 1 base respectively, with 13 bases between them. The CDR3 runs 15 residues. CDR1 and CDR2 (germline): SGHNT, YYREEE (reference sequence). Hyperthyroidism had been newly diagnosed in patients aged 18 to 65, and its duration was under 2 months. RNA transcripts gave rise to amplified TCR beta CDR3 regions. In the first-round RT-PCR of the TCR CDR3, the HTBI primer set was used. MiXCR, run by TCRdb on the multiplex PCR reads, gives a single entry per CDR3 protein. The sample holds around 720,000 distinct CDR3 sequences, over 35% seen once.

This sequence was found in a woman between 40 and 50 years old with Graves' hyperthyroidism. Source material: blood. This chain uses TRBV5-4 with TRBJ1-1, with D possibly being TRBD1 (5 bases). CDR3 in amino acids: CASSSPGAGNTEAFF. Here the CDR3 DNA reads TGTGCCAGCAGCTCTCCCGGGGCTGGGAACACTGAAGCTTTCTTT.